This T cell receptor beta chain was captured in a study of shared clonotypes between healthy human individuals. Germline assignment: CDR1 MNHNY and CDR2 SVGAGI (reference sequence). This CDR3 has 15 residues. V lost 6 bases to trimming and J lost 6 bases; unmatched junction nucleotides: 10. Libraries were prepared by immunoSEQ multiplex PCR; TCRdb keeps only in-frame clonotypes and omits some of them. Of 950,000 to 1,300,000 clones listed, approximately 76% are singletons. The clonotype comes from a man between 18 and 35 years old in good health. The chain combines TRBV6-6 with TRBJ1-5, with 8 bases fitting TRBD1. Sequenced: memory CD4+ T cells sorted from blood. Subset described: CD45RA-negative fraction. CDR3 DNA sequence: TGTGCCAGCAGGGACAACAGGGGGGAAGGTCAGCCCCAGCATTTT. It encodes CASRDNRGEGQPQHF.